Below are 8 T cell receptor beta chains sequenced from a single sample in a study of shared clonotypes between healthy human individuals. CD45RO negativity and positive selection for CCR7 defined naive CD8 cells, a population that excluded terminally differentiated effector memory CD45RA+ cells. The assay was immunoSEQ multiplex PCR, and TCRdb's table has in-frame clones only and misses some. The profile shows around 650,000 clones, approximately 96% of them singletons. The sequenced sample was naive CD8+ T cells sorted from blood. The receptor set was obtained from a woman aged 30 to 39 in good health.

Concerning this clone: The identical CDR3 is also encoded by other nucleotide sequences in the sample. This rearrangement joins TRBV9 to TRBJ1-5; D remains unclear. The CDR3 runs 14 residues. The germline V gene has CDR1 SGDLS and CDR2 YYNGEE. Trimming took 0 bases from V and 1 from J, leaving 5 bases between them. CDR3 nucleotide sequence: TGTGCCAGCAGCGTAGGGGGAAGCAATCAGCCCCAGCATTTT. Translated: CASSVGGSNQPQHF.

V gene TRBV6-5 combines with J gene TRBJ1-1, with a possible D match to TRBD1 (5 bases). V lost 1 base to trimming and J lost 3 bases, with 12 bases between them. The CDR3 has 15 amino acids. Germline assignment: CDR1 MNHEY and CDR2 SVGAGI. The CDR3 coding sequence is TGTGCCAGCAGTTACTTTGGGGGGAGAGACACTGAAGCTTTCTTT. This encodes CASSYFGGRDTEAFF.

Points on this clone: Other DNA sequences within the sample encode an identical CDR3. This chain connects TRBV9 to TRBJ2-1; D gene uncertain. V was cut by 3 bases and J by 0 bases, with 4 bases left in between. The germline V gene has CDR1 SGDLS and CDR2 YYNGEE. The CDR3 consists of 13 residues. CDR3 loop: CASSGDSYNEQFF. CDR3 nucleotide sequence: TGTGCCAGCAGCGGGGACTCCTACAATGAGCAGTTCTTC.

This clone has only one observation. The rearrangement links TRBV14 to TRBJ1-3; TRBD1 is a possible D gene (5 bases). Trimming cost V 4 bases and J 0 bases, with 10 bases left between them. The CDR3 has 15 amino acids. Per germline, CDR1 SGHDN and CDR2 FVKESK. The CDR3 nucleotides read TGTGCCAGCAGCCCGGACACATTCTCTGGAAACACCATATATTTT. This translates into CASSPDTFSGNTIYF.

This chain links TRBV15 with TRBJ2-7; 9 bases align to TRBD1. CDR1 and CDR2 (germline): LNHNV, YYDKDF (reference sequence). This CDR3 contains 15 residues. V shed 5 bases, J shed 2 bases, and the junction held 7 bases outside the gene matches. The CDR3 DNA reads as TGTGCCACCAGCGGTGACAGGGGGAGAACCTACGAGCAGTACTTC. This translates into CATSGDRGRTYEQYF.

This clone has a single count. The chain combines TRBV11-2 with TRBJ2-3, with D unresolved. This CDR3 region has 13 residues. Looked up from germline, CDR1 is SGHAT and CDR2 is FQNNGV. Trimming shortened V by 2 bases and J by 3 bases, and 6 bases separated the two germline ends. CDR3 bases: TGTGCCAGCAGCTTAATGCTTACAGATACGCAGTATTTT. This translates into CASSLMLTDTQYF.

Only one count was recorded for this clone. CDR3 bases: TGTGCCAGTAGTATACGGGAACTAGCGGTATCCTACAATGAGCAGTTCTTC. Its protein is CASSIRELAVSYNEQFF. The genes are TRBV19 and TRBJ2-1; TRBD2 aligns across 8 bases. CDR1 and CDR2 (germline): LNHDA, SQIVND (reference sequence). CDR3 size: 17 residues. V gave up 2 bases and J gave up 1 base; unmatched junction bases: 7.

V usage is TRBV10-3 and J usage is TRBJ2-7; TRBD2 matches 8 bases. In germline, CDR1 is ENHRY, CDR2 SYGVKD. The CDR3 loop spans 15 amino acids. With 0 bases clipped from V and 7 bases from J, the junction kept 8 bases outside the gene matches. CDR3 DNA: TGTGCCATCAGTGAGTCGGCAGCGGGAGTAACTGAGCAGTACTTC. Translated, it gives CAISESAAGVTEQYF.